This TCR beta chain was sequenced in a study of blood T cell repertoires in COVID-19. Study processing details: Amplifying reference gene primers gave estimates of nucleated cell counts. Profiled with immunoSEQ multiplex PCR; TCRdb holds only in-frame clones, not every one. V and J calls and clone size come straight from that table; D and trimming were deduced from the DNA. The repertoire includes about 220,000 clones, roughly 80% of them detected once, and around 5.1% sits in the top ten. What was sequenced was peripheral blood. The TCR was taken from a human donor in a cohort sampled during active COVID-19.

The CDR3: CATSRELQGNTEAFF. CDR3 in DNA: TGTGCCACCAGCAGAGAACTACAGGGGAACACTGAAGCTTTCTTT. V gene TRBV15 combines with J gene TRBJ1-1, with D perhaps matching TRBD1 (6 bases). The CDR3 runs to 15 residues. CDR1 and CDR2 (germline): LNHNV, YYDKDF (reference sequence). Between the trimmed V and J ends, which lost 0 bases and 1 base, there was a span of 9 bases.